The 31 T cell receptor beta chains reported below all come from one sample, sequenced in a study of cytomegalovirus exposure and HLA in healthy donors. PCR primers comprised 60 Vbeta and 13 Jbeta primers. The method was immunoSEQ multiplex PCR; TCRdb's version includes in-frame clones alone and lacks a portion of them. The repertoire holds 150,000 to 200,000 clones, with approximately 72% as singletons. The sample consisted of PBMCs. Source of these receptors: a female donor in good health and CMV-seronegative.

The J gene is TRBJ2-5, the V gene TRBV9, with D maybe TRBD1 (5 bases). This CDR3 contains 17 residues. Trimming left V 0 bases short and J 4 bases short, with 19 bases between. Germline lookup yields CDR1 SGDLS and CDR2 YYNGEE. The CDR3 bases are TGTGCCAGCAGCGTAGCGGGTGGGGCCCCGGCCCGAGAGACCCAGTACTTC. As protein: CASSVAGGAPARETQYF.

V and J are TRBV7-9 and TRBJ2-2; 8 nucleotides line up with TRBD2. Germline V CDR1 and CDR2: SEHNR, FQNEAQ (reference sequence). The CDR3 is 12 residues long. The CDR3 is CVAGGNTGELFF. The CDR3 bases are TGTGTCGCGGGAGGGAACACCGGGGAGCTGTTTTTT.

This chain connects TRBV4-1 to TRBJ2-2, with 16 bases aligning to TRBD2. The trim removed 0 bases at V and 6 bases at J, leaving 7 bases unmatched. Germline V CDR1 and CDR2: MGHRA, YSYEKL. The CDR3 extends over 19 amino acids. The CDR3 is CASSQDGTSGGVRSGELFF. In DNA form, the CDR3 reads TGCGCCAGCAGCCAAGATGGGACTAGCGGGGGGGTTCGGTCCGGGGAGCTGTTTTTT.

This sequence joins TRBV9 and TRBJ1-4, with 7 bases that match TRBD1. The junction had 4 bases not matched to a gene; V was cut back by 5 bases and J by 0 bases. This CDR3 has 15 residues. Looked up from germline, CDR1 is SGDLS and CDR2 is YYNGEE. The CDR3 is CASSDGTATNEKLFF. As DNA, the CDR3 is TGTGCCAGCAGTGATGGGACAGCAACTAATGAAAAACTGTTTTTT.

V and J are TRBV4-1 and TRBJ2-6; 15 bases are shared with TRBD2. Per the germline V gene, CDR1 is MGHRA and CDR2 is YSYEKL. V lost 5 bases and J lost 2; bases outside the gene matches: 7. This CDR3 contains 19 residues. CDR3 DNA: TGCGCCAGCAGCTCCTGGACTAGCGGGAGGGTAGCTGGGGCCAACGTCCTGACTTTC. This codes for CASSSWTSGRVAGANVLTF.

The V gene is TRBV5-1, the J gene TRBJ2-1, with D possibly TRBD1 on 6 matching bases. CDR1 is SGHRS, CDR2 YFSETQ, per germline. Trimming pared 7 bases from V and 8 bases from J, leaving 22 bases between. CDR3 size: 15 residues. The DNA of the CDR3 is TGCGCCAGCGGGGCAGGGGCGATAATTGGGGATGAGCAGTTCTTC. Translating gives CASGAGAIIGDEQFF.

This clone occurred once. This chain uses TRBV2 with TRBJ2-5, with TRBD2 matching 8 bases. The germline gives CDR1 SNHLY, CDR2 FYNNEI. CDR3 size: 16 residues. After removal of 7 bases from V and 5 bases from J, the junction contained 15 bases not matched to a gene. The CDR3 bases are TGTGCCAGCACCCCCGGAGCGGGAGCGGGGACGGAGACCCAGTACTTC. It encodes CASTPGAGAGTETQYF.

This clone was seen a few times. This sequence joins TRBV6-1 and TRBJ2-1, with 10 bases matching TRBD2. Germline-derived CDR1 and CDR2 are MNHNS and SASEGT. The J segment lost 4 bases and the V segment lost 11 bases, leaving 8 bases of the junction unmatched. This CDR3 has 14 amino acids. The CDR3 coding sequence is TGTGCCGGGGGACTAGCGAATTTTTACAATGAGCAGTTCTTC. Amino acids: CAGGLANFYNEQFF.

The gene calls are TRBV18 and TRBJ2-1; 13 bases fit TRBD2. Trimming took 3 bases from V and 8 from J; bases not matched to a gene: 4. The CDR3 extends over 15 amino acids. Germline assignment: CDR1 KGHSH and CDR2 LQKENI. CDR3 region: CASSPALAGGHEQFF. CDR3 in DNA: TGTGCCAGCTCACCCGCACTAGCGGGGGGGCATGAGCAGTTCTTC.

CDR3 in amino acids: CASSDPGQGGGEQYF. DNA of the CDR3: TGTGCCAGCAGTGACCCGGGACAGGGAGGAGGGGAGCAGTACTTC. The chain combines TRBV25-1 with TRBJ2-7, with 9 bases identical to TRBD1. The V and J ends lost 3 bases and 7 bases, in that order; junction bases with no gene match: 10. CDR1 and CDR2 from the germline V gene are MGHDK and SYGVNS. This CDR3 is 15 amino acids long.

The J gene is TRBJ2-1, the V gene TRBV6-1; 10 bases match TRBD2. The junction had 4 bases not matched to a gene; V was cut back by 0 bases and J by 2 bases. The CDR3 length is 17 residues. Per germline, CDR1 MNHNS and CDR2 SASEGT. CDR3 in DNA: TGTGCCAGCAGTGAAGCCGCTAGCGGGGGCGCCTACAATGAGCAGTTCTTC. Residues: CASSEAASGGAYNEQFF.

This clone has a handful of counts. This chain uses TRBV19 with TRBJ1-5, with 9 bases matching TRBD1. Germline V gene sequence: CDR1 LNHDA, CDR2 SQIVND (reference sequence). The CDR3 contains 15 residues. J lost 5 bases, V lost 5 bases, and 7 bases had no gene match. The CDR3, as DNA: TGTGCCAGTAGTGAAAGGGACAGGGCCCATCAGCCCCAGCATTTT. This encodes CASSERDRAHQPQHF.

This clone has only one observation. This chain joins TRBV7-9 and TRBJ1-1; unclear D gene. Trimming pared 3 bases from V and 0 bases from J, leaving 8 bases between. Germline assignment: CDR1 SEHNR and CDR2 FQNEAQ (reference sequence). This CDR3 contains 14 residues. CDR3 in DNA: TGTGCCAGCAGCTTGGAGTACTTGAACACTGAAGCTTTCTTT. It yields the protein CASSLEYLNTEAFF. Variable domain in full (rest from reference TRBV7-9 and TRBJ1-1): DTGVSQNPRHKITKRGQNVTFRCDPISEHNRLYWYRQTLGQGPEFLTYFQNEAQLEKSRLLSDRFSAERPKGSFSTLEIQRTEQGDSAMYLCASSLEYLNTEAFFGQGTRLTVV.

This clone was detected a few times. This rearrangement joins TRBV7-9 to TRBJ1-1, with D uncertain. The CDR3 runs 12 residues. Per the germline V gene, CDR1 is SEHNR and CDR2 is FQNEAQ (reference sequence). Trimming pared 2 bases from V and 6 bases from J, leaving 7 bases between. The CDR3 protein is CASSLREAEAFF. The DNA of the CDR3 is TGTGCCAGCAGCTTAAGGGAGGCTGAAGCTTTCTTT.

The chain is built from TRBV11-1 and TRBJ2-5; D perhaps matches TRBD1 (5 bases). The length of the CDR3 is 15 residues. The germline CDR1 and CDR2 sequences are SGHAT and FQDESV (reference sequence). Trimming stripped 2 bases from V and 4 bases from J, with 14 bases between. CDR3 sequence reads: CASSLIPGLGETQYF. CDR3 coding DNA: TGTGCCAGCAGCTTAATTCCAGGGCTGGGAGAGACCCAGTACTTC.

The CDR3 sequence: CASISRQGATEAFF. Here the CDR3 DNA reads TGTGCCAGCATCTCTCGACAGGGGGCCACTGAAGCTTTCTTT. The genes are TRBV5-5 and TRBJ1-1; 10 nucleotides match TRBD1. The V gene end was trimmed by 6 bases and the J gene end by 4 bases; junction bases not matched to a gene: 6. The CDR3 has 14 residues. Germline assignment: CDR1 SGHKS and CDR2 YYEKEE (reference sequence).

This clone was found a few times. The CDR3 is CATRDSSNYGYTF. CDR3 bases: TGTGCCACCCGGGACAGCTCTAACTATGGCTACACCTTC. This sequence joins TRBV10-3 and TRBJ1-2, with 7 bases fitting TRBD1. This CDR3 region has 13 residues. With V trimmed by 10 bases and J by 0 bases, 5 bases remained unmatched. Germline assignment: CDR1 ENHRY and CDR2 SYGVKD.

The rearrangement uses TRBV19 and TRBJ1-5, with TRBD1 identical over 12 bases. The CDR3 loop spans 14 amino acids. Germline V gene lookup returns CDR1 LNHDA and CDR2 SQIVND (reference sequence). J was trimmed by 6 bases and V by 4 bases; bases with no gene match: 1. The CDR3 DNA is TGTGCCAGTAGTAGGGACAGGGGGCTTCAGCCCCAGCATTTT. This gives the protein CASSRDRGLQPQHF.

The V gene is TRBV5-6, the J gene TRBJ2-3, with 9 positions matching TRBD1. Germline CDR1 and CDR2: SGHDT and YYEEEE. This CDR3 comprises 14 residues. With 4 bases clipped from V and 9 bases from J, the junction kept 9 bases outside the gene matches. The CDR3 nucleotides read TGTGCCAGCAGCCTCCCGGGACAGGGTCAGACGCAGTATTTT. Translating it yields CASSLPGQGQTQYF. Combining the CDR3 with reference TRBV5-6 and TRBJ2-3 gives the whole variable domain DAGVTQSPTHLIKTRGQQVTLRCSPKSGHDTVSWYQQALGQGPQFIFQYYEEEERQRGNFPDRFSGHQFPNYSSELNVNALLLGDSALYLCASSLPGQGQTQYFGPGTRLTVL.

The CDR3 protein is CASSSTGINTEAFF. CDR3 DNA sequence: TGTGCCAGCAGTTCAACAGGGATTAACACTGAAGCTTTCTTT. The V gene is TRBV27, the J gene TRBJ1-1; possibly TRBD1 for D (6 bases). The V end was cut by 4 bases, the J end by 2 bases, with 11 bases between. This CDR3 is 14 amino acids long. The germline gives CDR1 MNHEY, CDR2 SMNVEV (reference sequence).

The chain has TRBV7-9 and TRBJ1-6, with D possibly being TRBD1 (5 bases). Germline assignment: CDR1 SEHNR and CDR2 FQNEAQ (reference sequence). V lost 5 bases and J 2 bases, leaving 22 bases between the germline ends. The CDR3 runs to 19 residues. As DNA, the CDR3 is TGTGCCAGCAGCCAAAAGGGGAGGCAGGGAGCGCCCTATAATTCACCCCTCCACTTT. Translated: CASSQKGRQGAPYNSPLHF.

The gene calls are TRBV5-8 and TRBJ1-2; 10 nucleotides match TRBD1. This CDR3 has 18 residues. The V and J ends lost 0 bases and 2 bases, in that order; junction bases with no gene match: 10. Germline lookup yields CDR1 SGHTS and CDR2 YDEGEE. In nucleotides, the CDR3 is TGTGCCAGCAGCTTGGAGGGACAGGGGTTCCATACAAACTATGGCTACACCTTC. It yields the protein CASSLEGQGFHTNYGYTF.

The chain is built from TRBV5-1 and TRBJ1-5; D remains unclear. Germline V gives CDR1 SGHRS, CDR2 YFSETQ. The CDR3 totals 15 residues. Between the trimmed V and J ends, which lost 0 bases and 5 bases, there was a span of 12 bases. In nucleotides, the CDR3 is TGCGCCAGCAGCTTGGACGGTCGAATGGATCAGCCCCAGCATTTT. Translating it yields CASSLDGRMDQPQHF.

The rearrangement joins TRBV6-1 to TRBJ2-1; D unclear. Germline CDR1 and CDR2: MNHNS and SASEGT. The V and J ends lost 6 bases and 0 bases respectively, with 12 bases between them. This CDR3 region has 15 residues. DNA of the CDR3: TGTGCCAGCAGGGCTAGTACTCTCTCCTACAATGAGCAGTTCTTC. It specifies CASRASTLSYNEQFF.

The chain employs TRBV4-1 and TRBJ1-5; 8 bases match TRBD1. This CDR3 is 15 amino acids long. Germline V gene sequence: CDR1 MGHRA, CDR2 YSYEKL. With 1 base clipped from V and 4 bases from J, the junction kept 3 bases outside the gene matches. For the CDR3, the DNA is TGCGCCAGCAGCCAAGGCTGGACAGGGAATCAGCCCCAGCATTTT. As protein: CASSQGWTGNQPQHF.

CDR3 sequence reads: CASSSDPGQGWGKLFF. For the CDR3, the DNA is TGCGCCAGCAGCTCGGATCCGGGACAGGGGTGGGGAAAACTGTTTTTT. J is TRBJ1-4 and V is TRBV5-1, with TRBD1 matching 10 bases. V was clipped by 3 bases and J by 10 bases; unmatched bases: 12. The CDR3 length is 16 residues. Germline V gene data show CDR1 as SGHRS and CDR2 as YFSETQ. Full variable domain (rest looked up from reference TRBV5-1 and TRBJ1-4): KAGVTQTPRYLIKTRGQQVTLSCSPISGHRSVSWYQQTPGQGLQFLFEYFSETQRNKGNFPGRFSGRQFSNSRSEMNVSTLELGDSALYLCASSSDPGQGWGKLFFGSGTQLSVL.

The chain carries TRBV2 and TRBJ1-2, with D maybe TRBD1 (5 bases). Trimming removed 7 bases at V and 2 bases at J, with 20 bases between. Germline CDR1 is SNHLY and CDR2 is FYNNEI. The CDR3 runs 16 residues. The CDR3, as DNA: TGTGCCAGCACCCCTGCTTATCCGGGGGGAAACTATGGCTACACCTTC. Its protein product is CASTPAYPGGNYGYTF.

This chain uses TRBV4-2 with TRBJ1-1, with TRBD1 matching over 9 bases. CDR3 length: 16 residues. CDR1 is LGHNA, CDR2 YNFKEQ, per germline. Trimming removed 7 bases from V and 3 bases from J; junction bases left unmatched: 12. The CDR3 region is CASMLLTGGADTEAFF. The CDR3 nucleotides read TGTGCCAGCATGTTACTAACAGGGGGCGCTGACACTGAAGCTTTCTTT.

CDR3 in amino acids: CASSSTNEQFF. CDR3 nucleotide sequence: TGTGCCTCTTCGAGTACGAATGAGCAGTTCTTC. V gene TRBV30 combines with J gene TRBJ2-1; unclear D gene. The V gene lost 7 bases and the J gene lost 7 bases, with 11 bases spanning the gap. Germline values: CDR1 GTSNPN, CDR2 SVGIG (reference sequence). This CDR3 has 11 residues.

V is TRBV18 and J is TRBJ2-7; D is possibly TRBD2 (5 bases). V was clipped by 6 bases and J by 3 bases, with 15 bases between them. The CDR3 covers 14 residues. The germline V gene has CDR1 KGHSH and CDR2 LQKENI. CDR3 sequence reads: CASSLLGMVYEQYF. The DNA of the CDR3 is TGTGCCAGCTCCCTTCTCGGGATGGTCTACGAGCAGTACTTC. Combining the CDR3 with reference TRBV18 and TRBJ2-7 gives the whole variable domain NAGVMQNPRHLVRRRGQEARLRCSPMKGHSHVYWYRQLPEEGLKFMVYLQKENIIDESGMPKERFSAEFPKEGPSILRIQQVVRGDSAAYFCASSLLGMVYEQYFGPGTRLTVT.

This chain joins TRBV5-1 and TRBJ2-1, with a possible D match to TRBD2 (6 bases). Germline V gene data show CDR1 as SGHRS and CDR2 as YFSETQ. V was trimmed by 4 bases and J by 7 bases, leaving 18 bases between them. The CDR3 sequence is 15 residues long. CDR3 sequence (DNA): TGCGCCAGCAGCCGCGGGACGGGCTACGAGAATGAGCAGTTCTTC. Amino acids: CASSRGTGYENEQFF.